This T cell receptor beta chain was identified during a study of blood T cell repertoires in COVID-19 (dated by TCRdb to between 2020 and 2021). Regarding the complete study: Samples covering the acute and convalescent phases of COVID-19 were provided by collaborators in the United States, Italy and Spain. The prospective study material was composed of cDNA or gDNA derived from T cells, B-cell-depleted T cells, or PBMCs. Deeply sampled blood TCRbeta repertoires from subjects exposed to, actively infected with, or recovered from COVID-19 were included in the dataset. The repertoires were released in a freely available public database meant as a resource for research on the immune response to SARS-CoV-2. The samples were drawn from two sources: the first 160 participants of the ongoing ImmuneRACE study, and over 1,000 subjects contributed by 6 global collaborators. The sample metadata nearly always contained a de-identified subject ID, COVID-19 status, age in years and sex. Where available, HLA class I and class II types were obtained from metadata supplied by the sample provider rather than from assay-based typing. Summary of the overall study and its limitations: Clinical and demographic metadata were provided uncurated, with the amount varying by source and participant.

In the prospective study, participants were 18 to 89 years old, resided in fewer than 25 geographic areas of the United States, and were enrolled through a virtual design. Cohort assignment in the prospective study relied on participant-reported clinical history from a screening survey and a study questionnaire. Recovered participants in ImmuneRACE Cohort 3 were defined by two consecutive negative NP/OP PCR tests, clearance by a healthcare professional, or resolution of symptoms. In the prospective study, mobile phlebotomists collected whole blood, serum and a nasopharyngeal or oropharyngeal swab from each participant. Participants in the prospective study had the option to provide additional blood draws and questionnaires over a roughly two-month period. Before DNA extraction, blood samples from the prospective study were shipped at room temperature or frozen. TCRbeta CDR3 regions were amplified from genomic DNA using the immunoSEQ Assay, a bias-controlled multiplex PCR. Turning to the authors' computational methods: The number of nucleated cells in each sample was estimated by amplification of reference gene primers within the assay. To quantify the absolute abundance of each unique TCRbeta CDR3 rearrangement, sequence reads were collapsed and filtered. For each sample, productive Simpson clonality was calculated by taking the square root of Simpson's diversity index across productive rearrangements. TCRdb mirrors the immuneACCESS table, restricted to in-frame sequences. Some clones are absent from its copies; in checked studies, under half trace to an unresolved V gene, and the reason for the others is unknown. The V and J calls and clone size come from that table; D and trimming were worked out from the DNA. This sample comprises about 440,000 clones, around 91% of them detected only once. The ten most abundant clones make up about 0.63% of the sample.

V trim: 2 bases; J trim: 6 bases; unmatched bases: 10. Via the germline V gene, CDR1 is MNHEY and CDR2 SVGAGI. The CDR3 starts with the cysteine, ends with the phenylalanine, and has 16 residues. The sequence is cut down to CDR3 DNA, 48 bases in frame from base 1. As concerns this clone: Its antigen is still unknown. No base qualities exist here, and no much larger clone lies one base off it.

The TCR sequence derives from a man in his late teens or twenties who had recovered from COVID-19. What was sequenced was PBMCs or T cells enriched from blood (not recorded which). Here the chain combines TRBV6-5 and TRBJ1-1; the junction holds 9 bases that match TRBD1. The nucleotide sequence reads TGTGCCAGCAGTTACGGATCCGGGACAGGGCCCCCTGAAGCTTTCTTT. This gives the protein CASSYGSGTGPPEAFF.